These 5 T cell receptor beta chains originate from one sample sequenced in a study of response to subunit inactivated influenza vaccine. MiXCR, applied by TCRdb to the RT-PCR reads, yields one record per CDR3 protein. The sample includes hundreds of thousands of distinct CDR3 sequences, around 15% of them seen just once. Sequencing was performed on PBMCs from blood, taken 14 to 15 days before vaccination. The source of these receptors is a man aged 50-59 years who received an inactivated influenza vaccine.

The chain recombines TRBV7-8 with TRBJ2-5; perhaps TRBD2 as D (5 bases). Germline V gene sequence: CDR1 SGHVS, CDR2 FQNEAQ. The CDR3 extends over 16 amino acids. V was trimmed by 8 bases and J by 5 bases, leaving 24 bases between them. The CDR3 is CASGSRVLGKMETQYF. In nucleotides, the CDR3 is TGTGCCAGCGGTTCGAGGGTTTTAGGAAAGATGGAGACCCAGTACTTC.

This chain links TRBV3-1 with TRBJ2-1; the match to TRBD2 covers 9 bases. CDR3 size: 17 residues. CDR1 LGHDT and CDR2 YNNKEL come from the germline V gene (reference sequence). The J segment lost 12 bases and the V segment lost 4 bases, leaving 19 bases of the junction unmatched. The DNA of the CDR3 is TGTGCCAGCAGCCTCGTGGGCGGGACTAGCTGGGGTCGGGTGCAGTTCTTC. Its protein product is CASSLVGGTSWGRVQFF.

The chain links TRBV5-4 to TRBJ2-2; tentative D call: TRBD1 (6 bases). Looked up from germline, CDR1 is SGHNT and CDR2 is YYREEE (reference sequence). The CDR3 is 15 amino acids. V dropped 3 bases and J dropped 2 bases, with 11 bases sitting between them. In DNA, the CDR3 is TGTGCCAGCAGCTACACAGGGCGAAACACCGGGGAGCTGTTTTTT. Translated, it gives CASSYTGRNTGELFF.

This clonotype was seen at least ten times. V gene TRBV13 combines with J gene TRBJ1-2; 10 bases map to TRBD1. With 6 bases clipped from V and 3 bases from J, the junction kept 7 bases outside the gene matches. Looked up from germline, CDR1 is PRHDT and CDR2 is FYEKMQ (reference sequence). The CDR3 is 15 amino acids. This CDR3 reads CASRRQGAIDYGYTF. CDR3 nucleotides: TGTGCCAGCAGGCGACAGGGGGCGATCGACTATGGCTACACCTTC.

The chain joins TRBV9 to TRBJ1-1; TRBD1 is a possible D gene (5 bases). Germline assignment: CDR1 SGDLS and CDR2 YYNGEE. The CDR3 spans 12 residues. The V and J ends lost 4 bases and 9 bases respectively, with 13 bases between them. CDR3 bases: TGTGCCAGCAGCCTCGACGGGGACCAAGCTTTCTTT. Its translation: CASSLDGDQAFF. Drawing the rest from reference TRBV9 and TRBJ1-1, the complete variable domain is DSGVTQTPKHLITATGQRVTLRCSPRSGDLSVYWYQQSLDQGLQFLIQYYNGEERAKGNILERFSAQQFPDLHSELNLSSLELGDSALYFCASSLDGDQAFFGQGTRLTVV.